Given below is one T cell receptor beta chain in context. Assay used: immunoSEQ multiplex PCR; TCRdb lists only in-frame clones, some missing. The table includes a few hundred thousand clones, approximately 90% detected once. The entry originates in a study of blood T cell repertoires in COVID-19. Overall study: The analysed material was cDNA or gDNA that came from T cells, B-cell-depleted T cells, or PBMCs.

CDR1 and CDR2 from the germline V gene are LNHDA and SQIVND (reference sequence). The V gene lost 6 bases and the J gene lost 4 bases, with 9 bases spanning the gap. CDR3 size: 12 residues. The rearrangement links TRBV19 to TRBJ1-1; no clear D gene. This clonotype was sampled from a man between 18 and 29 years old with active or convalescent COVID-19. The sample was peripheral blood. CDR3 in amino acids: CASRTHRTEAFF. The CDR3 DNA is TGTGCCAGTAGAACACACCGCACTGAAGCTTTCTTT.